This entry describes one TCR beta chain. Original handling: Reference gene primer amplification yielded estimated nucleated cell counts. Some clones are missing from TCRdb's copy, which holds only in-frame ones; the method was immunoSEQ multiplex PCR. V and J calls and clone size are copied from that table; D and trimming were computed from the DNA. This sample has fewer than 200,000 clones, with approximately 91% found just once. The source of the sample is a study of blood T cell repertoires in COVID-19. In the study overall: T cells, B-cell-depleted T cells, or PBMCs provided the cDNA or gDNA that served as material.

Germline V lookup: CDR1 MDHEN, CDR2 SYDVKM. The CDR3 is made up of 15 amino acids. Trimming cost V 3 bases and J 7 bases, with 13 bases left between them. This receptor was obtained from a man between 18 and 35 years old with COVID-19, enrolled during active disease. The rearrangement joins TRBV28 to TRBJ1-6; maybe TRBD1 (6 bases). The sample was peripheral blood. The CDR3, as DNA: TGTGCCAGCAGTTTTTGGGGGCAGGAAAATTCACCCCTCCACTTT. Protein product: CASSFWGQENSPLHF.